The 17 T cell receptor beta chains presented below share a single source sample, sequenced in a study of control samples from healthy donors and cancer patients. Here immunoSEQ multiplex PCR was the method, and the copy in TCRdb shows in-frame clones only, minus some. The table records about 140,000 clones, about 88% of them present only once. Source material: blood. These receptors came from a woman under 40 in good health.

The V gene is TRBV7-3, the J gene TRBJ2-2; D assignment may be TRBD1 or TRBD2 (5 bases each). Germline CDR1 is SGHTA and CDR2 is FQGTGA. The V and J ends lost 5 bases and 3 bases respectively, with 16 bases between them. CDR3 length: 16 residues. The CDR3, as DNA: TGTGCCAGCAGCCCTTATCCCGGGGCCGACACCGGGGAGCTGTTTTTT. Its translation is CASSPYPGADTGELFF.

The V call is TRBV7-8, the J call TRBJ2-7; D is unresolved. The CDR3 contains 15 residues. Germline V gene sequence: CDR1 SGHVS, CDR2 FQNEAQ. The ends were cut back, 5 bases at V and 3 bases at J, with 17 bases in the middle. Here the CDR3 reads CASSPRSTGLYEQYF. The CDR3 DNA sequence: TGTGCCAGCAGCCCCCGATCGACGGGCCTCTACGAGCAGTACTTC.

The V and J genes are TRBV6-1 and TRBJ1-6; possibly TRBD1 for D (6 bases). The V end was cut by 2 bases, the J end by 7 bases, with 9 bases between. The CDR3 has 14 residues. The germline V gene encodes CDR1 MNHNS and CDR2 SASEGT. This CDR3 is CASSELGQNSPLHF. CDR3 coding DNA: TGTGCCAGCAGTGAACTAGGACAGAATTCACCCCTCCACTTT.

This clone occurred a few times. The CDR3 is CATSTGWDGYTF. CDR3 bases: TGTGCCACCAGTACAGGGTGGGATGGCTACACCTTC. The chain couples TRBV24-1 to TRBJ1-2, with D possibly TRBD1 on 6 matching bases. The CDR3 is 12 amino acids. Germline CDR1 KGHDR, CDR2 SFDVKD. Trimming left V 6 bases short and J 6 bases short, with 10 bases between.

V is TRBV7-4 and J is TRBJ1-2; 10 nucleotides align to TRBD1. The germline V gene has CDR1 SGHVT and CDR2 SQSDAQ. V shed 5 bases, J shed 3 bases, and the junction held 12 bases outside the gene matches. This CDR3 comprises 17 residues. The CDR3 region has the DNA TGTGCCAGCAGCGTTTCCGACAGGGGGCGGTTGGACTATGGCTACACCTTC. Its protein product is CASSVSDRGRLDYGYTF.

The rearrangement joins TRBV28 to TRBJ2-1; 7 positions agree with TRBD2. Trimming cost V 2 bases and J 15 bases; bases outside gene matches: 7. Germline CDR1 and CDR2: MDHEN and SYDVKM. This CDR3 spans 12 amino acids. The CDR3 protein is CASSLRRLAPFF. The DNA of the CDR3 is TGTGCCAGCAGTTTACGGAGACTAGCTCCGTTCTTC.

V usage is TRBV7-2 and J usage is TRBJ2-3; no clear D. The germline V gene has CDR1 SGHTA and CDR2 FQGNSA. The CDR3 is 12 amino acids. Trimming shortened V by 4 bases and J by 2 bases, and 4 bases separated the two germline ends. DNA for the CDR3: TGTGCCAGCAGCTCCTTCACAGATACGCAGTATTTT. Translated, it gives CASSSFTDTQYF. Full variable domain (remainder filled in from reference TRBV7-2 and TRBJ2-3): GAGVSQSPSNKVTEKGKDVELRCDPISGHTALYWYRQSLGQGLEFLIYFQGNSAPDKSGLPSDRFSAERTGGSVSTLTIQRTQQEDSAVYLCASSSFTDTQYFGPGTRLTVL.

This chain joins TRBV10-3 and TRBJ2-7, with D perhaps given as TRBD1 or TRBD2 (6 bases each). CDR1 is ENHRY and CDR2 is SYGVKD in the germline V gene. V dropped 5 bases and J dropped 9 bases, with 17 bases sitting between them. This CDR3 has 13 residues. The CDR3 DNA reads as TGTGCCATCAGTCGACGGGACAAGGAGGGGCAGTACTTC. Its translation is CAISRRDKEGQYF.

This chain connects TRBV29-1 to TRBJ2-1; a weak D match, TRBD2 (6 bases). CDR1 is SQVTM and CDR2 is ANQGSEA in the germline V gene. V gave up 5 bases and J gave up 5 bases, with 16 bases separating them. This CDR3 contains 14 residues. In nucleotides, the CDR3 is TGCAGCGTTTCAAGTAGCGGAAGTAACAATGAGCAGTTCTTC. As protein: CSVSSSGSNNEQFF.

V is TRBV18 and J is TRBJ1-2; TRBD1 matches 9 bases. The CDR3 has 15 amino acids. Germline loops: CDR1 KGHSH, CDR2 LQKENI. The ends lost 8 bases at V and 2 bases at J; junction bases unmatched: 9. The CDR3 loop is CASLKPGQGNYGYTF. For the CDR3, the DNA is TGTGCCAGCCTGAAACCGGGACAGGGAAACTATGGCTACACCTTC.

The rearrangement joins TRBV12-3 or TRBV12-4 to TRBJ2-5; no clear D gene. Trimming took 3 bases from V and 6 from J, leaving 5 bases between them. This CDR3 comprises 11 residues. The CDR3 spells CASSFKQTQYF. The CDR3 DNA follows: TGTGCCAGCAGTTTCAAACAGACCCAGTACTTC.

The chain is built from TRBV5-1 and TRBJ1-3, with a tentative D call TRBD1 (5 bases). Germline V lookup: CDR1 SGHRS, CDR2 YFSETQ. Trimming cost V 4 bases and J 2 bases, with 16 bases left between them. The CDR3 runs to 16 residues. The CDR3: CASSIGHLGPGNTIYF. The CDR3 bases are TGCGCCAGCAGCATAGGACATCTAGGGCCTGGAAACACCATATATTTT.

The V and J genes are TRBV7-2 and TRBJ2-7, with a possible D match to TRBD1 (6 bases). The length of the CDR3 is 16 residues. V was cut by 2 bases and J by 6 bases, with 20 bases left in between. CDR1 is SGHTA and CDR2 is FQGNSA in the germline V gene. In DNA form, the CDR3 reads TGTGCCAGCAGCTTACGGCAGGGGACCCTACCGGGCGAGCAGTACTTC. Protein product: CASSLRQGTLPGEQYF.

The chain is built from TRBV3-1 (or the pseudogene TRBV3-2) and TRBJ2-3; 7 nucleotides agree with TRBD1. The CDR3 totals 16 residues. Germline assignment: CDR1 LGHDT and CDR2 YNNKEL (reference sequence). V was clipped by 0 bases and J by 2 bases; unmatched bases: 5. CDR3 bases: TGTGCCAGCAGCCAAGATCGAGGGGGCTACACAGATACGCAGTATTTT. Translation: CASSQDRGGYTDTQYF.

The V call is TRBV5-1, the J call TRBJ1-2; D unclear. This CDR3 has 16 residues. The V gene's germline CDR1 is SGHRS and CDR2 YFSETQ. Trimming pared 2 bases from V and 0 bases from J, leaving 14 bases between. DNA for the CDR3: TGCGCCAGCAGCTTTGTGCCGGATACTTCTAACTATGGCTACACCTTC. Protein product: CASSFVPDTSNYGYTF.

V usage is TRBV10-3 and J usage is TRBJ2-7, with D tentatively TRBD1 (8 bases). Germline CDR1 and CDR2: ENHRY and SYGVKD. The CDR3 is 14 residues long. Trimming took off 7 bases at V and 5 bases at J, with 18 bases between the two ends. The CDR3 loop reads CAINTGGVSHEQYF. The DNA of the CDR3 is TGTGCCATCAACACAGGGGGGGTATCCCACGAGCAGTACTTC.

This CDR3 is CASSRSEQFF. In DNA form, the CDR3 reads TGTGCCAGCTCCAGGAGCGAGCAGTTCTTC. The chain combines TRBV6-6 with TRBJ2-1; D unresolved. The germline gives CDR1 MNHNY, CDR2 SVGAGI (reference sequence). Trimming stripped 8 bases from V and 10 bases from J, with 9 bases between. This CDR3 spans 10 amino acids.